The 4 T cell receptor beta chains below all came from one sample that was sequenced in a study of blood T cell repertoires in COVID-19. Only in-frame clones appear in the TCRdb table, and some are missing; sequencing was by immunoSEQ multiplex PCR. This table holds some 130,000 clones, roughly 84% found once. The source material was PBMCs or T cells enriched from blood (not recorded which). The source of these receptors is a man aged 35-49 years with acute COVID-19.

The CDR3, as DNA: TGTGCCAGCAGCCAAGGGGGCCAGCCCCAGCATTTT. Its protein is CASSQGGQPQHF. The chain has TRBV3-1 (or the pseudogene TRBV3-2) and TRBJ1-5; a possible D gene is TRBD1 (5 bases). Trimming removed 1 base at V and 7 bases at J, with 5 bases between. Per the germline V gene, CDR1 is LGHDT and CDR2 is YNNKEL (reference sequence). The CDR3 has 12 amino acids.

The chain couples TRBV11-3 to TRBJ2-5; TRBD1 matches 8 bases. Germline values: CDR1 SGHNT, CDR2 YENEEA. This CDR3 spans 14 amino acids. The V gene end was trimmed by 6 bases and the J gene end by 2 bases; junction bases not matched to a gene: 5. CDR3 coding DNA: TGTGCCAGCAGTCGACAGGGGATACAAGAGACCCAGTACTTC. It encodes CASSRQGIQETQYF.

The chain employs TRBV18 and TRBJ2-7, with TRBD1 matching 9 bases. Trimming cost V 3 bases and J 3 bases; bases outside gene matches: 3. The CDR3 is 14 amino acids. Germline V gives CDR1 KGHSH, CDR2 LQKENI. In nucleotides, the CDR3 is TGTGCCAGCTCACCGCGACAGGGGGACTACGAGCAGTACTTC. Translation: CASSPRQGDYEQYF.

This clone was counted once. The chain carries TRBV2 and TRBJ1-2; perhaps TRBD1 as D (6 bases). Per germline, CDR1 SNHLY and CDR2 FYNNEI. The CDR3 length is 12 residues. V lost 3 bases to trimming and J lost 6 bases, with 8 bases between them. CDR3 protein: CASSESGDGYTF. As DNA, the CDR3 is TGTGCCAGCAGTGAGTCAGGGGATGGCTACACCTTC.